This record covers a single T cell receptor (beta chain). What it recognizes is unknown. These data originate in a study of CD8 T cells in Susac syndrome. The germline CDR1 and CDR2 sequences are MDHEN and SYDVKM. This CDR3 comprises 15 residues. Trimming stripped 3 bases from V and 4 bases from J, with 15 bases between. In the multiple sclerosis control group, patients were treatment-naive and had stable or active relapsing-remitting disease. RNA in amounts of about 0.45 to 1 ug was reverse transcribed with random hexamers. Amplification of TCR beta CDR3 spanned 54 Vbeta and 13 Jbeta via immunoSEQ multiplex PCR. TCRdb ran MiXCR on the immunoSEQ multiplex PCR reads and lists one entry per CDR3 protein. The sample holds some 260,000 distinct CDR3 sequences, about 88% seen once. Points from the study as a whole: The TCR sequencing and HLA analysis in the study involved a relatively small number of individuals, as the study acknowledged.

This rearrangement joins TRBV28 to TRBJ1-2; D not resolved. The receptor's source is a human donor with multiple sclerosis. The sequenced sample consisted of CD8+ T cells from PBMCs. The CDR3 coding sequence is TGTGCCAGCAGTTTGCGATTTCCAGGTTCCTATGGCTACACCTTC. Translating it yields CASSLRFPGSYGYTF.